This TCR beta chain was sequenced during a study of blood T cell repertoires in COVID-19. Study information: In each case, the material was cDNA or gDNA derived from T cells, B-cell-depleted T cells, or PBMCs.

Libraries were prepared by immunoSEQ multiplex PCR; TCRdb keeps only in-frame clonotypes and omits some of them. The sample has 200,000 to 250,000 clones; around 89% are singletons. Participants spanned ages about 18 to 100 years and resided in about two dozen US areas. This clone has just a few counts. V lost 10 bases and J lost 0, with 19 bases in between. Germline CDR1 and CDR2: MDHEN and SYDVKM. This CDR3 spans 16 amino acids. The chain employs TRBV28 and TRBJ1-5; D may be TRBD1 (6 bases). Sequencing input: PBMCs or T cells enriched from blood (not recorded which). The receptor's source is a woman between 18 and 30 years old in a cohort exposed to, infected with or recovered from COVID-19 (not recorded which). The CDR3 bases are TGTGCCACCCACCGGGGGGGCCGATATAGCAATCAGCCCCAGCATTTT. Protein product: CATHRGGRYSNQPQHF.